The next 8 T cell receptor beta chains were all read from a single sample in a study of blood T cell repertoires in COVID-19. The data were produced by immunoSEQ multiplex PCR, yet TCRdb's version contains in-frame clones alone and is incomplete. The profile covers around 360,000 clones, with about 90% appearing a single time and approximately 3% taken by the ten largest. The sequencing input was PBMCs or T cells enriched from blood (not recorded which). Receptors were obtained from a woman aged 30 to 39 who had recovered from COVID-19.

This clone occurred once. This specimen includes other DNA sequences encoding the same CDR3. This chain joins TRBV5-1 and TRBJ1-3; the D gene is possibly TRBD1 (5 bases). Between the trimmed V and J ends, which lost 0 bases and 1 base, there was a span of 5 bases. This CDR3 is built from 14 residues. Germline-derived CDR1 and CDR2 are SGHRS and YFSETQ. CDR3 DNA: TGCGCCAGCAGCTTGGCAGGGTCTGGAAACACCATATATTTT. This sequence encodes CASSLAGSGNTIYF.

This chain uses TRBV11-2 with TRBJ2-3; D is uncertain. V lost 0 bases, J lost 1 base, and 5 bases lay in between. Germline CDR1 reads SGHAT; CDR2 reads FQNNGV. The CDR3 spans 14 residues. CDR3 in amino acids: CASSLDSGTDTQYF. The DNA of the CDR3 is TGTGCCAGCAGCTTAGATTCTGGCACAGATACGCAGTATTTT.

This chain joins TRBV2 and TRBJ1-3, with D unresolved. Germline values: CDR1 SNHLY, CDR2 FYNNEI. V was cut by 7 bases and J by 4 bases, with 14 bases left in between. The CDR3 is 14 residues long. The CDR3 nucleotides read TGTGCCAGCATGGAGATCAGTTCCGGAAACACCATATATTTT. Translated, it gives CASMEISSGNTIYF. Using reference TRBV2 and TRBJ1-3 for the parts outside the CDR3, the full variable domain is EPEVTQTPSHQVTQMGQEVILRCVPISNHLYFYWYRQILGQKVEFLVSFYNNEISEKSEIFDDQFSVERPDGSNFTLKIRSTKLEDSAMYFCASMEISSGNTIYFGEGSWLTVV.

The chain employs TRBV9 and TRBJ2-1; D is undetermined. CDR1 and CDR2 from the germline V gene are SGDLS and YYNGEE. The V and J ends lost 0 bases and 0 bases respectively, with 13 bases between them. The CDR3 spans 17 residues. The CDR3 loop is CASSVESKTSSYNEQFF. The CDR3 coding sequence is TGTGCCAGCAGCGTAGAGTCCAAAACGAGCTCCTACAATGAGCAGTTCTTC.

The chain joins TRBV19 to TRBJ2-7; TRBD1 aligns across 9 bases. Germline V gene data show CDR1 as LNHDA and CDR2 as SQIVND (reference sequence). The CDR3 extends over 17 amino acids. The J segment lost 1 base and the V segment lost 2 bases, leaving 9 bases of the junction unmatched. DNA for the CDR3: TGTGCCAGTAGTATATTGGTCGGGGGACAGGGTTCCTACGAGCAGTACTTC. It is translated as CASSILVGGQGSYEQYF.

The genes are TRBV5-1 and TRBJ2-3, with D possibly being TRBD1 (5 bases). The CDR3 totals 14 residues. Trimming pared 4 bases from V and 0 bases from J, leaving 9 bases between. Germline CDR1 and CDR2: SGHRS and YFSETQ. CDR3 bases: TGCGCCAGCAGCCAGGGTCCTAGCACAGATACGCAGTATTTT. It codes for CASSQGPSTDTQYF. The complete variable domain, with remaining parts taken from reference TRBV5-1 and TRBJ2-3, reads KAGVTQTPRYLIKTRGQQVTLSCSPISGHRSVSWYQQTPGQGLQFLFEYFSETQRNKGNFPGRFSGRQFSNSRSEMNVSTLELGDSALYLCASSQGPSTDTQYFGPGTRLTVL.

The V call is TRBV5-1, the J call TRBJ1-1, with D possibly matching TRBD1 (5 bases). Germline values: CDR1 SGHRS, CDR2 YFSETQ. Trimming took 4 bases from V and 7 from J, leaving 14 bases between them. The CDR3 has 13 residues. Here the CDR3 reads CASSLSTRDEAFF. The CDR3 DNA reads TGCGCCAGCAGCCTATCAACCAGGGATGAAGCTTTCTTT.

The V and J genes are TRBV7-2 and TRBJ2-7; TRBD2 matches 10 bases. Germline CDR1 is SGHTA and CDR2 is FQGNSA. This CDR3 contains 14 residues. Trimming cost V 7 bases and J 4 bases; bases outside gene matches: 7. DNA of the CDR3: TGTGCCAGCAACCCCGGTAGCGGGAGGTACGAGCAGTACTTC. Protein product: CASNPGSGRYEQYF.